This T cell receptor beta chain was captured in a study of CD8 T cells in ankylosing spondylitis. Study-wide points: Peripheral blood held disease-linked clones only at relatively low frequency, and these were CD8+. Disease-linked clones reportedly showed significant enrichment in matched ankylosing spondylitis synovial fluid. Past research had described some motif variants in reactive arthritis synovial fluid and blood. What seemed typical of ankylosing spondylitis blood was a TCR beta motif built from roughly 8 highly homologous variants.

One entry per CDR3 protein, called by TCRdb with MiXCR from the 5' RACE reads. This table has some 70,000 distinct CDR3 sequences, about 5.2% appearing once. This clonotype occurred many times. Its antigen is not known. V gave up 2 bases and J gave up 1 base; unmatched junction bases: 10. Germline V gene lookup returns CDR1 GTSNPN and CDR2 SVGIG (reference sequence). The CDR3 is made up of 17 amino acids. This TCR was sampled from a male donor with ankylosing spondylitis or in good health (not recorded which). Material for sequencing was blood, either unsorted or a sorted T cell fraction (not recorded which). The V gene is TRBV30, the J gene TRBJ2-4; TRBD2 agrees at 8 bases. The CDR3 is CAWSIYGGGGAKNIQYF. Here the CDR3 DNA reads TGTGCCTGGAGTATCTACGGAGGCGGGGGGGCCAAAAACATTCAGTACTTC.